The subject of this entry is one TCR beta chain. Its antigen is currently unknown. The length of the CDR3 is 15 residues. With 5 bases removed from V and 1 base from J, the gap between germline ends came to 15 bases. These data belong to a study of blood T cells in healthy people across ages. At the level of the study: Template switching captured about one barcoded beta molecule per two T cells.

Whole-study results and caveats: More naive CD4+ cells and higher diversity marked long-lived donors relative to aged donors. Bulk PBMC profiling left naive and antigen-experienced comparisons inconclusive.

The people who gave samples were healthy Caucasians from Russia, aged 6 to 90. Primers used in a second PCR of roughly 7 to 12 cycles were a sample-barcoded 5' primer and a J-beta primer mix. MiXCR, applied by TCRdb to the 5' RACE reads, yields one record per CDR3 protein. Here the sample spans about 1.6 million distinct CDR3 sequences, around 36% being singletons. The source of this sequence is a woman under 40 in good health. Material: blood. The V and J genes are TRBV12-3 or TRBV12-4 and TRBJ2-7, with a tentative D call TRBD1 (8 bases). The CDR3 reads CASSKQGGYSYEQYF. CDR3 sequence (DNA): TGTGCCAGCAGTAAACAGGGGGGGTATTCCTACGAGCAGTACTTC.